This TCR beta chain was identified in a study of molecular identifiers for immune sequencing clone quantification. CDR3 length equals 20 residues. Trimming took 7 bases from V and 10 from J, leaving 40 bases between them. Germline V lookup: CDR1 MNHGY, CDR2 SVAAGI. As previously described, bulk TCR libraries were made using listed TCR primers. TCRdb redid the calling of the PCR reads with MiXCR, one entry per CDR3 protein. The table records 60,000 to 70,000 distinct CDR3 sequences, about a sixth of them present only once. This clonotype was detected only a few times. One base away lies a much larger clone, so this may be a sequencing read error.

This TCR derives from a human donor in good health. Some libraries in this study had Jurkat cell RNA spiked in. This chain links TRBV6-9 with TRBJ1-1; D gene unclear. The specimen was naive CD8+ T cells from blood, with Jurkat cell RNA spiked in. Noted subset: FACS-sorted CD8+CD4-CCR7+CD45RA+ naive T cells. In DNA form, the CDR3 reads TGTGCCAGCAAGATCCTGGTGAACTCCCGACACGTGGGGTATGGCTCGACAGCTTTCTTT. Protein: CASKILVNSRHVGYGSTAFF.